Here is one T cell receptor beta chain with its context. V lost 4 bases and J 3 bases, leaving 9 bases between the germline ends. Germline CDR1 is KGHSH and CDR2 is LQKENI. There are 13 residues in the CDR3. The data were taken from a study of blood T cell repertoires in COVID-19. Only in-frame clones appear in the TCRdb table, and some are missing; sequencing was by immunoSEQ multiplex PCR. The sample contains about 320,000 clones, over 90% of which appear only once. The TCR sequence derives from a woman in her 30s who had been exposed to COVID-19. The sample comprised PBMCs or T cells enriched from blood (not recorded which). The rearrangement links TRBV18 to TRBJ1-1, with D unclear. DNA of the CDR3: TGTGCCAGCTCACGTTCAGAGGACACTGAAGCTTTCTTT. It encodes CASSRSEDTEAFF.